A selection of T cell receptor beta chains follows, all from one sample in a study of chemoradiotherapy in HPV16-positive cancers. Assay: immunoSEQ multiplex PCR; the TCRdb copy retains only in-frame clones and omits some. The table shows about 35,000 clones, with about 90% occurring only once. Material: blood, obtained from a patient who underwent chemoradiotherapy. These receptors were obtained from a human donor with HPV-associated anogenital cancer. Both conserved end residues are part of each CDR3. D genes are given only for firm matches. Clone size appears in some rows only: once, few, many, or a class for an expanded clone.

J,length,V,size,D,CDR3,DNA
TRBJ1-1,13,TRBV5-6,-,TRBD1,CASSWDRDTEAFF,TGTGCCAGCAGCTGGGACAGGGACACTGAAGCTTTCTTT
TRBJ1-1,15,TRBV6-1,-,-,CASRGFSSMNTEAFF,TGTGCCAGCAGGGGATTTTCCTCCATGAACACTGAAGCTTTCTTT
TRBJ1-3,11,TRBV20-1,-,-,CSLPRPESIYF,TGCAGTCTCCCCCGCCCCGAGTCCATATATTTT
TRBJ2-3,16,TRBV9,-,-,CASSPHPGTNTDTQYF,TGTGCCAGCAGCCCCCACCCGGGGACAAACACAGATACGCAGTATTTT
TRBJ1-2,14,TRBV11-2,few,-,CASSSLTANYGYTF,TGTGCCAGCAGCTCCTTGACGGCTAACTATGGCTACACCTTC
TRBJ2-5,17,TRBV29-1,-,TRBD2,CSVEAIGTSGVQETQYF,TGCAGCGTTGAAGCCATCGGGACTAGCGGGGTACAAGAGACCCAGTACTTC
TRBJ2-4,20,TRBV4-1,once,TRBD2,CASSQENSGLAGGAKNIQYF,TGCGCCAGCAGCCAAGAAAATTCTGGACTAGCGGGGGGGGCCAAAAACATTCAGTACTTC
TRBJ2-6,17,TRBV19,-,TRBD1,CASSPGTGISGANVLTF,TGTGCCAGTAGCCCCGGGACAGGGATCTCTGGGGCCAACGTCCTGACTTTC
TRBJ1-1,16,TRBV5-1,-,TRBD1,CASSLRAGGQNTEAFF,TGCGCCAGCAGCTTGAGGGCAGGGGGACAGAACACTGAAGCTTTCTTT
TRBJ1-3,14,TRBV7-2,-,-,CASSSTRQANTIYF,TGTGCCAGCAGCTCGACTAGACAGGCAAACACCATATATTTT
TRBJ2-3,12,TRBV18,-,-,CASSPSADTQYF,TGTGCCAGCTCACCTAGCGCAGATACGCAGTATTTT
TRBJ1-6,14,TRBV2,-,-,CASYLGRAHSPLHF,TGTGCCAGTTACCTCGGACGGGCCCATTCACCCCTCCACTTT
TRBJ2-3,13,TRBV7-3,-,-,CASSSGSRDTQYF,TGTGCCAGCAGCTCAGGGTCCCGAGATACGCAGTATTTT
TRBJ2-7,14,TRBV6-1,-,TRBD1,CASRTGQGLSEQYF,TGTGCCAGCAGGACGGGACAGGGTCTCTCCGAGCAGTACTTC
TRBJ2-3,17,TRBV10-1,-,TRBD2,CASSGPGTRGSTDTQYF,TGCGCCAGCAGTGGACCCGGGACTAGGGGTAGCACAGATACGCAGTATTTT
TRBJ2-1,10,TRBV10-2,once,-,CARRFDEQFF,TGCGCCAGAAGGTTCGATGAGCAGTTCTTC
TRBJ2-1,13,TRBV11-3,-,TRBD2,CASSMTSGGEQFF,TGTGCCAGCAGCATGACTAGCGGGGGGGAGCAGTTCTTC
TRBJ2-1,14,TRBV5-1,-,TRBD1,CASQWTGSYNEQFF,TGCGCCAGCCAGTGGACAGGCTCCTACAATGAGCAGTTCTTC
TRBJ2-1,13,TRBV11-2,-,-,CASSYIGYNEQFF,TGTGCCAGCAGCTACATCGGTTACAATGAGCAGTTCTTC
TRBJ1-6,14,TRBV9,-,-,CASSPEGSFSPLHF,TGTGCCAGCAGCCCAGAGGGATCTTTCTCACCCCTCCACTTT
TRBJ2-1,15,TRBV19,-,-,CASSFQESSYNEQFF,TGTGCCAGTAGTTTCCAGGAGAGCTCCTACAATGAGCAGTTCTTC
TRBJ2-7,15,TRBV7-2,-,TRBD2,CASSLAGTNSYEQYF,TGTGCCAGCAGCTTAGCCGGGACTAACTCCTACGAGCAGTACTTC
TRBJ1-1,14,TRBV7-7,-,-,CASSLVAPLTEAFF,TGTGCCAGCAGCTTAGTTGCCCCACTCACTGAAGCTTTCTTT
TRBJ2-1,18,TRBV7-9,-,-,CASSLAAGRAATYNEQFF,TGTGCCAGCAGCTTAGCGGCGGGGCGGGCTGCCACCTACAATGAGCAGTTCTTC
TRBJ1-5,15,TRBV5-4,-,TRBD1,CASSLDRGANQPQHF,TGTGCCAGCAGCTTGGACAGGGGAGCTAATCAGCCCCAGCATTTT
TRBJ1-1,13,TRBV2,few,-,CASRDRLNTEAFF,TGTGCCAGCAGAGACAGGTTGAACACTGAAGCTTTCTTT
TRBJ2-2,15,TRBV7-2,-,TRBD1,CASSPGDRATGELFF,TGTGCCAGCAGCCCCGGAGACAGGGCCACCGGGGAGCTGTTTTTT
TRBJ2-1,11,TRBV5-1,-,-,CASSSYNEQFF,TGCGCCAGCAGCTCATACAATGAGCAGTTCTTC
TRBJ1-2,14,TRBV27,-,TRBD1,CASSLSYRGDGYTF,TGTGCCAGCAGTTTAAGTTACAGGGGGGATGGCTACACCTTC
TRBJ2-7,13,TRBV10-1,-,-,CASRETGRGEQYF,TGCGCCAGCAGGGAGACGGGAAGGGGCGAGCAGTACTTC
TRBJ2-3,12,TRBV9,-,-,CASSDLTDTQYF,TGTGCCAGCAGCGACCTCACAGATACGCAGTATTTT
TRBJ2-7,14,TRBV5-1,-,-,CASSFQQQAYEQYF,TGCGCCAGCAGCTTCCAACAGCAAGCCTACGAGCAGTACTTC
TRBJ2-1,20,TRBV6-4,-,TRBD1,CASSGSGGTGGSSSYNEQFF,TGTGCCAGCAGCGGGAGCGGCGGGACAGGTGGATCGAGCTCCTACAATGAGCAGTTCTTC
TRBJ2-7,15,TRBV11-1,-,-,CASSLGVALAYEQYF,TGTGCCAGCAGCTTAGGAGTGGCGCTGGCCTACGAGCAGTACTTC
TRBJ1-6,16,TRBV7-2,-,-,CASSYRPTGTNSPLHF,TGTGCCAGCAGCTACCGACCGACGGGAACTAATTCACCCCTCCACTTT
TRBJ2-5,15,TRBV7-3,-,TRBD1,CASSSGQGAKETQYF,TGTGCCAGCAGCTCCGGACAGGGGGCCAAAGAGACCCAGTACTTC
TRBJ1-2,12,TRBV9,-,-,CASNTLAYGYTF,TGTGCCAGCAACACCTTAGCCTATGGCTACACCTTC
TRBJ1-1,16,TRBV14,-,-,CASSQEEGEWDTEAFF,TGTGCCAGCAGCCAAGAAGAGGGGGAGTGGGACACTGAAGCTTTCTTT
TRBJ1-2,14,TRBV28,-,TRBD1,CASTSRGRAYGYTF,TGTGCCAGCACTTCTAGGGGGCGGGCCTATGGCTACACCTTC
TRBJ2-3,14,TRBV7-6,-,-,CASKEGPGTDTQYF,TGTGCCAGCAAGGAGGGGCCCGGCACAGATACGCAGTATTTT
TRBJ1-3,14,TRBV12-5,-,TRBD1,CASGDRGRGNTIYF,TGTGCTAGTGGCGACAGGGGGAGAGGAAACACCATATATTTT
TRBJ1-6,16,TRBV5-6,-,TRBD1,CASSLTGTGLNSPLHF,TGTGCCAGCAGCTTAACCGGGACAGGGCTTAATTCACCCCTCCACTTT
TRBJ1-1,15,TRBV5-1,-,-,CASSLGHGDGTEAFF,TGCGCCAGCAGCTTGGGCCATGGGGACGGCACTGAAGCTTTCTTT
TRBJ2-1,13,TRBV7-8,-,TRBD1,CASNLQGSDEQFF,TGTGCCAGCAACCTACAGGGGTCCGATGAGCAGTTCTTC
TRBJ2-3,15,TRBV7-2,-,TRBD1,CASSLVGQGLDTQYF,TGTGCCAGCAGCTTAGTGGGACAGGGTTTAGATACGCAGTATTTT
TRBJ1-1,14,TRBV4-3,-,-,CASSQEVSNTEAFF,TGCGCCAGCAGCCAAGAAGTGTCGAACACTGAAGCTTTCTTT
TRBJ1-6,15,TRBV25-1,-,TRBD1,CASSAGGRENSPLHF,TGTGCCAGCAGTGCAGGGGGACGGGAGAATTCACCCCTCCACTTT
TRBJ2-2,21,TRBV6-4,-,TRBD1,CASSDPSTGGFTFANTGELFF,TGTGCCAGCAGTGACCCATCGACAGGGGGCTTCACTTTCGCGAACACCGGGGAGCTGTTTTTT